What follows is one T cell receptor (beta chain) and its context. Its matching antigen is unknown. Culture lasted about ten days before CD4+ T cell isolation. Two doses of either BNT162b2 or mRNA-1273 were given to each participant. The method was immunoSEQ multiplex PCR; TCRdb's version includes in-frame clones alone and lacks a portion of them. The sample holds about 40,000 clones, around two thirds seen once. The data are from a study of vaccination effects on CD4 cells after COVID-19. Looking at the study overall: Post-vaccine samples followed the second dose by a median of 72 days.

Study-wide results and limits: Marked clonal contraction of both clone types appeared late after vaccination.

The clonotype was recovered from a human donor who received a COVID-19 vaccine. Specimen: CD4+ T cells from PBMCs cultured without peptide, collected after COVID-19 vaccination.

CDR3: CASSPLGQGAYGYTF. The CDR3 DNA reads TGTGCCAGCTCACCACTCGGACAGGGGGCTTATGGCTACACCTTC. The chain is built from TRBV18 and TRBJ1-2; 11 bases agree with TRBD1. Germline loops: CDR1 KGHSH, CDR2 LQKENI. The CDR3 runs 15 residues. V shed 1 base and J 5 bases; nucleotides not matched to a gene: 3.